The rows below give T cell receptor beta chains drawn from one sample of a study of T cells after yellow fever vaccination. TCRdb fed the 5' RACE reads into MiXCR, producing one record per CDR3 protein. Of 400,000 or so distinct CDR3 sequences in the sample, 6.2% were seen once. This material consisted of PBMCs, taken 5 days after the yellow fever booster vaccination. These receptors originate from a man younger than 45 who received the YFV17D yellow fever vaccine. Each CDR3 is given without its conserved first and last residue.

v_call: TRBV28
cdr3_aa: ASLADQRNYGYT

v_call: TRBV30
cdr3_aa: AWTSGVAGGGEQF

v_call: TRBV12-3/TRBV12-4
cdr3_aa: ASTLFPARSGANVLT

v_call: TRBV10-3
cdr3_aa: AISRGNTGELF

v_call: TRBV20-1
cdr3_aa: SARAASGDSYNEQF

v_call: TRBV20-1
cdr3_aa: SARDRFSNQPQH

v_call: TRBV20-1
cdr3_aa: SARPGTSGTYEQY

v_call: TRBV15
cdr3_aa: ATSRGAPRSNNEQF

v_call: TRBV29-1
cdr3_aa: SVGARRSRETQY

v_call: TRBV7-3
cdr3_aa: ASSSGTGVSGQY

v_call: TRBV12-3/TRBV12-4
cdr3_aa: ASSLIIGEQY

v_call: TRBV4-3
cdr3_aa: ASSHGGGYTDTQY

v_call: TRBV20-1
cdr3_aa: SVLAANTGELF

v_call: TRBV30
cdr3_aa: AWSGREGENDYYEQY

v_call: TRBV11-2
cdr3_aa: ASSLSVRGIQETQY

v_call: TRBV29-1
cdr3_aa: SVEDGYT

v_call: TRBV15
cdr3_aa: ATSRDLGGQRETQY

v_call: TRBV4-2
cdr3_aa: ASSQDHRVGDGELF

v_call: TRBV5-1
cdr3_aa: ASSLVGRAPRYNEQF

v_call: TRBV20-1
cdr3_aa: SARPLIGDTYEQY

v_call: TRBV29-1
cdr3_aa: SVEARDKPYDEQF

v_call: TRBV7-2
cdr3_aa: ASSLEALGSSPLH

v_call: TRBV20-1
cdr3_aa: SAPRSGGNTEAF

v_call: TRBV12-3/TRBV12-4
cdr3_aa: ASRSRGHSTEAF

v_call: TRBV18
cdr3_aa: ASSPLGQETQY

v_call: TRBV7-2
cdr3_aa: ASSPEVGAVEKLF

v_call: TRBV29-1
cdr3_aa: SEDGQGAYEQY

v_call: TRBV6-1
cdr3_aa: ASSIETGTGNTIY

v_call: TRBV6-2/TRBV6-3
cdr3_aa: ASSYSYRTNTYEQY

v_call: TRBV5-4
cdr3_aa: ASTPREQGEETQY

v_call: TRBV29-1
cdr3_aa: SVAGRFTVSGANVLT